Sequencing of this T cell receptor (beta chain) was carried out in a study of shared clonotypes between healthy human individuals. Clones were read by immunoSEQ multiplex PCR, and TCRdb kept only the in-frame ones, dropping some. The repertoire holds roughly 2.6 million clones, around 94% seen once, with over 0.12% in the top ten. The specimen sequenced was naive CD4+ T cells sorted from blood. Subset defined: CD45RA+ positively selected. The TCR was taken from a man between 18 and 29 years old in good health.

In DNA form, the CDR3 reads TGTGCCAGCAGCCCCGGACTCTATCAAGGGCCAGAGACCCAGTACTTC. It specifies CASSPGLYQGPETQYF. The rearrangement joins TRBV5-6 to TRBJ2-5, with D possibly matching TRBD2 (5 bases). Trimming removed 4 bases from V and 4 bases from J, with 20 bases in between. The CDR3 contains 16 residues. Germline CDR1 reads SGHDT; CDR2 reads YYEEEE.